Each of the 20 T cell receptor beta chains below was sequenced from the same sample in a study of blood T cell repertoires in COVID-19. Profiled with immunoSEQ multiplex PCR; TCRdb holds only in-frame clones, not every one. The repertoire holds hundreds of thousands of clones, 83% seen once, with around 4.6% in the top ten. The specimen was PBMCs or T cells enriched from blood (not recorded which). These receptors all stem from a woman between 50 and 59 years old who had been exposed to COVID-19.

The CDR3 protein is CASSPRQAMEITGELFF. CDR3 coding DNA: TGCGCCAGCAGCCCTCGACAGGCTATGGAGATCACCGGGGAGCTGTTTTTT. The chain recombines TRBV5-1 with TRBJ2-2; D may be TRBD1 (6 bases). V was shortened by 4 bases and J by 4 bases, with 20 bases between the two germline ends. The CDR3 has 17 residues. Germline V gene lookup returns CDR1 SGHRS and CDR2 YFSETQ.

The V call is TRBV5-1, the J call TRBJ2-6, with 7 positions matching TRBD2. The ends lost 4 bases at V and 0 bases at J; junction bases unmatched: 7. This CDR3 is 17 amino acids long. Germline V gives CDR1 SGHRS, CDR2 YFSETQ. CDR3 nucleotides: TGCGCCAGCAGCCCGGGGGGTAGCCTCTCTGGGGCCAACGTCCTGACTTTC. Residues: CASSPGGSLSGANVLTF.

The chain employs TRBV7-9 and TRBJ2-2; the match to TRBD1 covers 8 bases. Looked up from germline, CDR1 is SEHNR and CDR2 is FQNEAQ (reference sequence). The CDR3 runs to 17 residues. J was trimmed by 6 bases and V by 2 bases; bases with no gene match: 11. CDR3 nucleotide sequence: TGTGCCAGCAGCTTACCTTTTGGGACAGGCGTAGCCGGGGAGCTGTTTTTT. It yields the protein CASSLPFGTGVAGELFF.

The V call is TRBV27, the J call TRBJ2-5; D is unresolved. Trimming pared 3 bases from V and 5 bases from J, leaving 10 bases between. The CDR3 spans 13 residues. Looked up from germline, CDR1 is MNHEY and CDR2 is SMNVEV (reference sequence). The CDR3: CASSFLLGETQYF. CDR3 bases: TGTGCCAGCAGTTTCCTACTCGGGGAGACCCAGTACTTC.

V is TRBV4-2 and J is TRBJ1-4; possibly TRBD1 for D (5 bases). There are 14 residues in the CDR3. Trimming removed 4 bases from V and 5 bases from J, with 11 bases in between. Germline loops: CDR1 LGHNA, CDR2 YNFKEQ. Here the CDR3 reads CASSPQGGNEKLFF. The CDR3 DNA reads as TGTGCCAGCAGCCCCCAGGGAGGGAATGAAAAACTGTTTTTT.

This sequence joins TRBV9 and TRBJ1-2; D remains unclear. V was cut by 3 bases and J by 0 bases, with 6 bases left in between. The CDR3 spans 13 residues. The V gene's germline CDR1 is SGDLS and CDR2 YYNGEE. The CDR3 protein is CASSAGSNYGYTF. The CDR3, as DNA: TGTGCCAGCAGCGCGGGATCTAACTATGGCTACACCTTC. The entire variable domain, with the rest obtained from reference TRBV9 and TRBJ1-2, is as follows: DSGVTQTPKHLITATGQRVTLRCSPRSGDLSVYWYQQSLDQGLQFLIQYYNGEERAKGNILERFSAQQFPDLHSELNLSSLELGDSALYFCASSAGSNYGYTFGSGTRLTVV.

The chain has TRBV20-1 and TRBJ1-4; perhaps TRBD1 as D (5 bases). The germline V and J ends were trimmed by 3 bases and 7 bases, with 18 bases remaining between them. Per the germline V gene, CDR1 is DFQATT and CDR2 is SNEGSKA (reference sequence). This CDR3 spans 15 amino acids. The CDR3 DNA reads TGCAGTGCTAGTTCCCTACTCGGGCAGGGTGAAAAACTGTTTTTT. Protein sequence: CSASSLLGQGEKLFF.

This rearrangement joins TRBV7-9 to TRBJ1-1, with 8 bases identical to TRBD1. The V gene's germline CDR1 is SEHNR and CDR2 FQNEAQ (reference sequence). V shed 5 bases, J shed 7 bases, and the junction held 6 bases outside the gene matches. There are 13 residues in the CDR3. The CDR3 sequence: CASSQGAKFEAFF. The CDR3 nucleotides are TGTGCCAGCAGCCAGGGGGCGAAATTTGAAGCTTTCTTT.

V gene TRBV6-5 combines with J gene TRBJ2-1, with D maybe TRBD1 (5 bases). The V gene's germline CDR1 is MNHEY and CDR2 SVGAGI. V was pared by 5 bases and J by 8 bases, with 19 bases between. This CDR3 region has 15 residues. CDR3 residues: CASSMGLFLWDEQFF. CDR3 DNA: TGTGCCAGCAGTATGGGGCTATTTCTGTGGGATGAGCAGTTCTTC.

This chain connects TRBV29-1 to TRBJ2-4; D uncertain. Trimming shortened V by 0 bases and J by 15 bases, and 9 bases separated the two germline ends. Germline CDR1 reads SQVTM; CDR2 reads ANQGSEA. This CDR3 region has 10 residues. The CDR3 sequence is CSVEEGRRYF. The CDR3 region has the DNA TGCAGCGTTGAAGAGGGCAGACGGTACTTC.

CDR3 DNA sequence: TGCGCCAGCAGCTTGGAAGGGGGTTACAGGGGGCCCACTGAAGCTTTCTTT. Translating it yields CASSLEGGYRGPTEAFF. This chain uses TRBV5-1 with TRBJ1-1; 9 nucleotides agree with TRBD1. The CDR3 is 17 amino acids. Unmatched junction bases numbered 10, after V lost 0 bases and J lost 4 bases. Germline lookup yields CDR1 SGHRS and CDR2 YFSETQ.

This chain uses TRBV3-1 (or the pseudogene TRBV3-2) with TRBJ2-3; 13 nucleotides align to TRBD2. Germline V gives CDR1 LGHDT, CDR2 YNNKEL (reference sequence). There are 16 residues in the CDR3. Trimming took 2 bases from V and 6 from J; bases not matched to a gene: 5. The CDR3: CASSQSGLAGTDTQYF. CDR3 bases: TGTGCCAGCAGCCAATCGGGACTAGCGGGGACTGATACGCAGTATTTT.

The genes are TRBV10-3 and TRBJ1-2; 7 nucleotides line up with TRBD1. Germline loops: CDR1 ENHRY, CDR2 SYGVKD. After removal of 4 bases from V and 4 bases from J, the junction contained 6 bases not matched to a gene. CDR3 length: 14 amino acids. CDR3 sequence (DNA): TGTGCCATCAGTGGGGACAGTAGGCTCTATGGCTACACCTTC. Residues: CAISGDSRLYGYTF.

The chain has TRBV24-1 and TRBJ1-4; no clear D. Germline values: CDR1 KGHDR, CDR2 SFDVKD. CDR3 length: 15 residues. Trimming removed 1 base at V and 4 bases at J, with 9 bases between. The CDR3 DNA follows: TGTGCCACCAGTGATTTACACGGAGGTAATGAAAAACTGTTTTTT. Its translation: CATSDLHGGNEKLFF.

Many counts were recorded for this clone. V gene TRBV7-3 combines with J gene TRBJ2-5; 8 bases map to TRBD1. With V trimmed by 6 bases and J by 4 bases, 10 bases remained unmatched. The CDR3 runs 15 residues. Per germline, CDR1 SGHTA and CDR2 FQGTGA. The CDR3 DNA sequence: TGTGCCAGCAGTTTCTTAGGACAGGGTGGAGAGACCCAGTACTTC. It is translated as CASSFLGQGGETQYF.

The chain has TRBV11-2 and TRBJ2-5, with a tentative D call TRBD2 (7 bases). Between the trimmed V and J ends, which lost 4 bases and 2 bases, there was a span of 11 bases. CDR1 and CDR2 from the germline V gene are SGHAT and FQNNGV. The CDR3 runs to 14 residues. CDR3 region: CASSWGGPQETQYF. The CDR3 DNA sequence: TGTGCCAGCAGCTGGGGGGGCCCACAAGAGACCCAGTACTTC.

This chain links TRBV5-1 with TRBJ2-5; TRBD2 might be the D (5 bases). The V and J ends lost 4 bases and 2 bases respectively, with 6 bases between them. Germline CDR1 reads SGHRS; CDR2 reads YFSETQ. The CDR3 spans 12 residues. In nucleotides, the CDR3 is TGCGCCAGCAGCCCGGGACAAGAGACCCAGTACTTC. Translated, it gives CASSPGQETQYF. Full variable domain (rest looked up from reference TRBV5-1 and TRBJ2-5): KAGVTQTPRYLIKTRGQQVTLSCSPISGHRSVSWYQQTPGQGLQFLFEYFSETQRNKGNFPGRFSGRQFSNSRSEMNVSTLELGDSALYLCASSPGQETQYFGPGTRLLVL.

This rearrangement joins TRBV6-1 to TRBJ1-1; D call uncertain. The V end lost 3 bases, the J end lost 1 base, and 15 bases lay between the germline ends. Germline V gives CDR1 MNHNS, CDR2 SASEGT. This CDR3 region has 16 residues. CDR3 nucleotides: TGTGCCAGCAGTGAGGGTCTGAGGTTGGGGAACACTGAAGCTTTCTTT. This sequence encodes CASSEGLRLGNTEAFF.

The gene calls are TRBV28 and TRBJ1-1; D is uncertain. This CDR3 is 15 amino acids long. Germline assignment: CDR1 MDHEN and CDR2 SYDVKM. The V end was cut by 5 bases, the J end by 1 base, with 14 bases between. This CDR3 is CASSPLLPGNTEAFF. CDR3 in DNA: TGTGCCAGCAGTCCACTGCTTCCCGGGAACACTGAAGCTTTCTTT.

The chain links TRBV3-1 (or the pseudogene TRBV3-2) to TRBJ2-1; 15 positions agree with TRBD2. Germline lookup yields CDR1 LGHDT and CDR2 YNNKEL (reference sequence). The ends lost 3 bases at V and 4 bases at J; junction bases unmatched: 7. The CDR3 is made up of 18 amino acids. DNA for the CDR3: TGTGCCAGCAGCCACCGGACTAGCGGGGGGGCATCATACAATGAGCAGTTCTTC. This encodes CASSHRTSGGASYNEQFF.